The 23 T cell receptor beta chains below come from one sample, sequenced in a study of T cell responses to AZD1222 COVID-19 vaccine. Sequenced by immunoSEQ multiplex PCR; TCRdb stores in-frame clones only, minus some. The table has 140,000 to 150,000 clones, approximately 93% seen once. Sample: peripheral blood, taken after recovery from COVID-19. Source of these receptors: an adult who had recovered from COVID-19.

V is TRBV28 and J is TRBJ2-7, with D unclear. CDR3 length equals 12 residues. Germline CDR1 MDHEN, CDR2 SYDVKM. Trimming removed 6 bases from V and 0 bases from J, with 6 bases in between. The CDR3 coding sequence is TGTGCCAGCAGCCGAGACTCCTACGAGCAGTACTTC. Translated: CASSRDSYEQYF.

This rearrangement joins TRBV7-9 to TRBJ2-7; D is uncertain. V was clipped by 3 bases and J by 0 bases, with 9 bases between them. CDR1 and CDR2 (germline): SEHNR, FQNEAQ (reference sequence). The CDR3 has 14 amino acids. The CDR3: CASSFRRTSYEQYF. CDR3 coding DNA: TGTGCCAGCAGCTTTCGACGGACCTCCTACGAGCAGTACTTC.

This sequence joins TRBV5-1 and TRBJ1-2; 7 bases are a match to TRBD1. The CDR3 extends over 15 amino acids. Germline CDR1 and CDR2: SGHRS and YFSETQ. The V segment lost 4 bases and the J segment 3 bases; nucleotides outside the gene matches: 9. CDR3 sequence (DNA): TGCGCCAGCAGCGGGGGACAGCCCGGAGACTATGGCTACACCTTC. Its translation: CASSGGQPGDYGYTF.

This chain joins TRBV7-9 and TRBJ2-3; possible D gene TRBD2, 6 bases. This CDR3 is 16 amino acids long. The V end lost 7 bases, the J end lost 2 bases, and 19 bases lay between the germline ends. Germline V gene lookup returns CDR1 SEHNR and CDR2 FQNEAQ (reference sequence). For the CDR3, the DNA is TGTGCCAGCACCCCACGGGGACTTCTCCCCACAGATACGCAGTATTTT. It yields the protein CASTPRGLLPTDTQYF.

A single count supports this clone. J is TRBJ1-1 and V is TRBV2, with no clear D. The CDR3 consists of 13 residues. Trimming left V 6 bases short and J 0 bases short, with 8 bases between. Germline lookup yields CDR1 SNHLY and CDR2 FYNNEI. The CDR3 spells CASSSHMNTEAFF. CDR3 bases: TGTGCCAGCAGCTCCCACATGAACACTGAAGCTTTCTTT.

CDR3 protein: CASSGRTNEKLFF. The CDR3 DNA reads TGTGCCAGTAGTGGCAGGACTAATGAAAAACTGTTTTTT. V and J are TRBV19 and TRBJ1-4; D gene unclear. V lost 5 bases and J lost 2, with 6 bases in between. The CDR3 runs 13 residues. Per germline, CDR1 LNHDA and CDR2 SQIVND (reference sequence).

The rearrangement uses TRBV5-6 and TRBJ1-5, with TRBD1 as a possible D gene (6 bases). Trimming shortened V by 6 bases and J by 2 bases, and 15 bases separated the two germline ends. Germline V gene sequence: CDR1 SGHDT, CDR2 YYEEEE. The CDR3 is made up of 15 amino acids. The CDR3 protein is CASTLAGAGNQPQHF. The CDR3 DNA is TGTGCCAGCACCCTGGCGGGGGCGGGCAATCAGCCCCAGCATTTT.

This chain connects TRBV28 to TRBJ1-1; 7 nucleotides match TRBD1. Trimming took 5 bases from V and 6 from J; bases not matched to a gene: 6. CDR1 MDHEN and CDR2 SYDVKM come from the germline V gene. This CDR3 comprises 13 residues. CDR3 loop: CASSIQGQAEAFF. In nucleotides, the CDR3 is TGTGCCAGCAGTATACAGGGGCAGGCTGAAGCTTTCTTT.

The CDR3 bases are TGTGCCAGTAGTACCGGACAGCGCTATGGCTACACCTTC. Its protein product is CASSTGQRYGYTF. The V call is TRBV19, the J call TRBJ1-2; D might be TRBD1 (6 bases). CDR3 length: 13 residues. V was shortened by 4 bases and J by 4 bases, with 10 bases between the two germline ends. Germline CDR1 is LNHDA and CDR2 is SQIVND (reference sequence).

V is TRBV6-1 and J is TRBJ2-3; 11 nucleotides line up with TRBD2. Germline V gene data show CDR1 as MNHNS and CDR2 as SASEGT. Trimming cost V 4 bases and J 4 bases; bases outside gene matches: 7. The CDR3 extends over 16 amino acids. CDR3 amino acids: CASSVLAGGRSDTQYF. The CDR3 DNA is TGTGCCAGCAGTGTCCTAGCGGGAGGTCGTTCAGATACGCAGTATTTT.

This chain links TRBV10-1 with TRBJ2-2; TRBD2 matches at 11 bases. The V gene end was trimmed by 0 bases and the J gene end by 4 bases; junction bases not matched to a gene: 7. Germline CDR1 WNHNN, CDR2 SYGVQD (reference sequence). This CDR3 has 18 residues. CDR3 in amino acids: CASSESRPGTSGTGELFF. The CDR3, as DNA: TGCGCCAGCAGTGAGTCGCGACCCGGGACTAGCGGCACCGGGGAGCTGTTTTTT.

CDR3 in amino acids: CASSLAGGSEQYF. CDR3 DNA: TGTGCCAGCAGCTTAGCGGGAGGGTCCGAGCAGTACTTC. This sequence joins TRBV6-5 and TRBJ2-7, with TRBD2 matching 11 bases. Looked up from germline, CDR1 is MNHEY and CDR2 is SVGAGI. CDR3 length: 13 residues. V lost 6 bases to trimming and J lost 6 bases; unmatched junction nucleotides: 4.

Of note for this clone: At one of its ends the junction is not consistent with the germline gene, which may arise from a read error. The sample carries other DNA sequences with the same CDR3. This chain links TRBV3-1 (or the pseudogene TRBV3-2) with TRBJ2-7; D not certain. Germline V gives CDR1 LGHDT, CDR2 YNNKEL (reference sequence). CDR3 length equals 13 residues. The CDR3 reads CASSQGAADEQYF. The CDR3 bases are TGTGCCAGCAGTCAAGGCGCCGCGGACGAGCAGTACTTC.

The CDR3 reads CASSLRGQSYEQYF. The CDR3 nucleotides read TGTGCCAGCAGCTTAAGGGGGCAATCCTACGAGCAGTACTTC. The V gene is TRBV7-6, the J gene TRBJ2-7, with 7 bases fitting TRBD1. Germline V gives CDR1 SGHVS, CDR2 FNYEAQ. The CDR3 covers 14 residues. J lost 1 base, V lost 2 bases, and 2 bases had no gene match.

This chain connects TRBV5-6 to TRBJ1-2; perhaps TRBD1 as D (5 bases). Trimming removed 4 bases at V and 7 bases at J, with 20 bases between. The CDR3 has 15 residues. In germline, CDR1 is SGHDT, CDR2 YYEEEE. CDR3 protein: CASSPVGVPSRGYTF. DNA for the CDR3: TGTGCCAGCAGCCCCGTGGGGGTACCCTCTCGTGGCTACACCTTC.

This sequence joins TRBV19 and TRBJ2-5, with D tentatively TRBD2 (5 bases). Germline V gene lookup returns CDR1 LNHDA and CDR2 SQIVND (reference sequence). The CDR3 contains 13 residues. V was pared by 6 bases and J by 1 base, with 9 bases between. This chain's CDR3 is CASRSAGQETQYF. The CDR3 DNA is TGTGCCAGTAGATCCGCGGGCCAAGAGACCCAGTACTTC.

The chain links TRBV7-9 to TRBJ2-3; no definite D call. V lost 6 bases and J 2 bases, leaving 6 bases between the germline ends. Germline V CDR1 and CDR2: SEHNR, FQNEAQ (reference sequence). CDR3 length: 12 residues. The DNA for the CDR3 is TGTGCCAGCAGAAAGCTCACAGATACGCAGTATTTT. Translating gives CASRKLTDTQYF.

This CDR3 is CASSRFGSGVNSPLHF. The CDR3 DNA follows: TGCGCCAGCAGCCGCTTCGGGAGTGGGGTTAATTCACCCCTCCACTTT. J is TRBJ1-6 and V is TRBV4-1; D ambiguous. CDR3 length: 16 amino acids. V lost 4 bases and J 6 bases, leaving 16 bases between the germline ends. Germline CDR1 and CDR2: MGHRA and YSYEKL.

The chain is built from TRBV28 and TRBJ2-7, with 8 bases fitting TRBD2. Germline V gives CDR1 MDHEN, CDR2 SYDVKM. The CDR3 runs 17 residues. With 4 bases clipped from V and 0 bases from J, the junction kept 11 bases outside the gene matches. DNA for the CDR3: TGTGCCAGCAGTTCCTACTTACTAGCGGAAAGCTCCTACGAGCAGTACTTC. It yields the protein CASSSYLLAESSYEQYF.

The chain recombines TRBV4-1 with TRBJ1-2; D is uncertain. The CDR3 extends over 13 amino acids. Germline CDR1 and CDR2: MGHRA and YSYEKL. V gave up 1 base and J gave up 4 bases, with 7 bases separating them. CDR3 coding DNA: TGCGCCAGCAGCCAAGTGACCCTCTATGGCTACACCTTC. Residues: CASSQVTLYGYTF.

The CDR3 is CASRKGGPYSNQPQHF. DNA for the CDR3: TGTGCCAGCAGAAAAGGGGGGCCCTATAGCAATCAGCCCCAGCATTTT. The chain carries TRBV28 and TRBJ1-5, with D possibly TRBD1 on 6 matching bases. Trimming took 6 bases from V and 0 from J, leaving 15 bases between them. This CDR3 region has 16 residues. The germline gives CDR1 MDHEN, CDR2 SYDVKM.

Details on this clone: The CDR3 carries no conserved terminal phenylalanine or tryptophan, so it likely arises from a read error. The limits of the CDR3 on the DNA are not certain, so only TCRdb's listed CDR3 is given. This chain uses TRBV28 with TRBJ2-7; the table's D gene call, TRBD2, was not cross checked with the DNA. Germline assignment: CDR1 MDHEN and CDR2 SYDVKM. The CDR3 numbers 17 amino acids, ends counted. CDR3 residues: CASSPAGVRLAGGPRFL.

The rearrangement joins TRBV7-2 to TRBJ2-7; the D is unclear. The CDR3 has 14 residues. Trimming removed 5 bases from V and 4 bases from J, with 15 bases in between. In germline, CDR1 is SGHTA, CDR2 FQGNSA. This chain's CDR3 is CASSPSPGFYEQYF. In DNA form, the CDR3 reads TGTGCCAGCAGCCCATCCCCGGGCTTTTACGAGCAGTACTTC.